This paragraph covers one T cell receptor beta chain sequence. As yet, its antigen is unknown. The data originate from a study of regulatory T cells in long-lasting Graves disease. Stated time point: persistent/refractory GD, antithyroid drugs over 5 years with positive TRAb. There was RNA extracted from PBMCs, and the TCR library was made from it. Study-level results: Accuracy may have suffered from the small sample size. Newly diagnosed disease favored TRBV20-1 and TRBJ2-1 over persistent disease.

Building the TCR beta libraries relied on iRepertoire HTBI primers, and CDR3 regions underwent Arm-PCR. MiXCR, applied by TCRdb to the multiplex PCR reads, yields one record per CDR3 protein. The repertoire holds approximately 360,000 distinct CDR3 sequences, with roughly 24% as singletons. CDR3 size: 16 residues. Losses at the gene ends were 4 bases for V and 1 base for J; bases not matched to a gene: 10. The germline gives CDR1 SQVTM, CDR2 ANQGSEA. The TCR originated in a woman aged 40 to 50 with Graves disease. J is TRBJ2-1 and V is TRBV29-1; 7 nucleotides match TRBD2. Here the sequenced sample was peripheral blood mononuclear cells (PBMCs), taken when the disease was refractory, from a patient treated with antithyroid drugs. DNA for the CDR3: TGCAGCGTTGGGGTAAGGACTAGTTGGTCCTACAATGAGCAGTTCTTC. Amino acids: CSVGVRTSWSYNEQFF.